A single sample is the source of the 16 T cell receptor beta chains below, sequenced in a study of blood T cell repertoires in COVID-19. Sequencing was performed with immunoSEQ multiplex PCR; in TCRdb, only in-frame clones are kept and a portion is missing. The table has some 220,000 clones, around four fifths seen once; the top ten hold 5.5% to 8%. The sample taken for sequencing was peripheral blood. These TCRs come from a woman aged 55-70 years with active or convalescent COVID-19.

The rearrangement uses TRBV28 and TRBJ1-2; 7 nucleotides match TRBD1. The CDR3 is made up of 13 amino acids. Germline assignment: CDR1 MDHEN and CDR2 SYDVKM. V lost 5 bases and J lost 2; bases outside the gene matches: 2. The CDR3, as DNA: TGTGCCAGCAGTCCGACAGGGAACTATGGCTACACCTTC. This gives the protein CASSPTGNYGYTF.

The V gene is TRBV9, the J gene TRBJ1-2; TRBD1 matches at 10 bases. The germline V gene has CDR1 SGDLS and CDR2 YYNGEE. This CDR3 contains 14 residues. V was clipped by 0 bases and J by 7 bases; unmatched bases: 3. The CDR3 DNA reads as TGTGCCAGCAGCGTAGCTTGGACAGGGGGTGGCTACACCTTC. It encodes CASSVAWTGGGYTF.

The chain links TRBV7-9 to TRBJ2-1; D is undetermined. This CDR3 is 14 amino acids long. Deletions cut 7 bases from V and 3 bases from J, with 13 bases between. CDR1 is SEHNR and CDR2 is FQNEAQ in the germline V gene (reference sequence). The CDR3 DNA is TGTGCCAGCACTGGCTTCCGAGGCTACAATGAGCAGTTCTTC. This encodes CASTGFRGYNEQFF. Combining the CDR3 with reference TRBV7-9 and TRBJ2-1 gives the whole variable domain DTGVSQNPRHKITKRGQNVTFRCDPISEHNRLYWYRQTLGQGPEFLTYFQNEAQLEKSRLLSDRFSAERPKGSFSTLEIQRTEQGDSAMYLCASTGFRGYNEQFFGPGTRLTVL.

The chain joins TRBV11-2 to TRBJ1-2; possibly TRBD1 for D (5 bases). This CDR3 region has 15 residues. Germline lookup yields CDR1 SGHAT and CDR2 FQNNGV. Between the trimmed V and J ends, which lost 5 bases and 3 bases, there was a span of 16 bases. The CDR3, as DNA: TGTGCCAGCAGCACCCCGGGGCGGGGATACTATGGCTACACCTTC. Amino acid sequence: CASSTPGRGYYGYTF.

This clone was observed a single time. The rearrangement uses TRBV7-9 and TRBJ2-3; 9 positions agree with TRBD2. CDR1 and CDR2 from the germline V gene are SEHNR and FQNEAQ (reference sequence). CDR3 length: 16 residues. J was trimmed by 0 bases and V by 4 bases; bases with no gene match: 5. The DNA of the CDR3 is TGTGCCAGCAGCTCACTAGCGGGTCCTAGCACAGATACGCAGTATTTT. Residues: CASSSLAGPSTDTQYF.

In nucleotides, the CDR3 is TGCAGCGTTGCAAGGGCAGGGCTTCACACAGATACGCAGTATTTT. It is translated as CSVARAGLHTDTQYF. The genes are TRBV29-1 and TRBJ2-3, with D perhaps matching TRBD1 (5 bases). Trimming stripped 4 bases from V and 2 bases from J, with 16 bases between. Germline assignment: CDR1 SQVTM and CDR2 ANQGSEA. The CDR3 loop spans 15 amino acids.

This rearrangement joins TRBV11-2 to TRBJ2-7, with 13 nucleotides matching TRBD2. V gave up 3 bases and J gave up 2 bases; unmatched junction bases: 1. Germline CDR1 is SGHAT and CDR2 is FQNNGV. This CDR3 is built from 15 residues. The CDR3 DNA sequence: TGTGCCAGCAGCTTCGGGACTAGCGGGGCCTACGAGCAGTACTTC. This sequence encodes CASSFGTSGAYEQYF.

The V gene is TRBV7-2, the J gene TRBJ2-7; the D gene is possibly TRBD2 (5 bases). The CDR3 runs to 15 residues. Germline V lookup: CDR1 SGHTA, CDR2 FQGNSA. Between the trimmed V and J ends, which lost 1 base and 2 bases, there was a span of 12 bases. In nucleotides, the CDR3 is TGTGCCAGCAGCTTAGGAGGGCCGTACACCTACGAGCAGTACTTC. This sequence encodes CASSLGGPYTYEQYF.

The CDR3: CASSFELAPYNEQFF. The DNA of the CDR3 is TGTGCCAGCAGCTTTGAACTAGCTCCCTACAATGAGCAGTTCTTC. This chain joins TRBV11-2 and TRBJ2-1; D possibly corresponds to TRBD2 (6 bases). The CDR3 totals 15 residues. Germline V gene data show CDR1 as SGHAT and CDR2 as FQNNGV. The V gene lost 3 bases and the J gene lost 2 bases, with 11 bases spanning the gap.

The genes are TRBV6-2 or TRBV6-3 and TRBJ1-2, with TRBD1 matching 8 bases. Per germline, CDR1 MNHEY and CDR2 SVGEGT. The CDR3 length is 14 residues. V was pared by 2 bases and J by 4 bases, with 3 bases of the junction left unmatched. CDR3 residues: CASSYRGQVYGYTF. The CDR3 coding sequence is TGTGCCAGCAGTTACAGGGGACAGGTCTATGGCTACACCTTC.

V gene TRBV19 combines with J gene TRBJ2-7; D is uncertain. The CDR3 covers 13 residues. Germline V gene sequence: CDR1 LNHDA, CDR2 SQIVND (reference sequence). V was pared by 3 bases and J by 3 bases, with 9 bases between. This CDR3 is CASSIQTGYEQYV. CDR3 DNA: TGTGCCAGTAGTATCCAGACTGGCTACGAGCAGTACGTC.

This clone came up a few times. The CDR3 DNA is TGTGCCAGCAGCTTGGGACAGGACACCGGGGAGCTGTTTTTT. Translating it yields CASSLGQDTGELFF. The chain employs TRBV5-4 and TRBJ2-2, with TRBD1 as a possible D gene (6 bases). The V and J ends lost 0 bases and 3 bases respectively, with 6 bases between them. CDR1 and CDR2 from the germline V gene are SGHNT and YYREEE (reference sequence). This CDR3 comprises 14 residues.

The V and J genes are TRBV3-1 (or the pseudogene TRBV3-2) and TRBJ1-4, with D unclear. Trimming took 4 bases from V and 4 from J, leaving 13 bases between them. Germline V lookup: CDR1 LGHDT, CDR2 YNNKEL (reference sequence). The CDR3 is 15 amino acids. In DNA, the CDR3 is TGTGCCAGCAGCCTCCCGGGGAGGGTTAATGAAAAACTGTTTTTT. This codes for CASSLPGRVNEKLFF.

V is TRBV7-9 and J is TRBJ2-1; D is unclear. Germline CDR1 and CDR2: SEHNR and FQNEAQ (reference sequence). The CDR3 is 15 residues long. V lost 2 bases and J lost 0, with 8 bases in between. The CDR3 protein is CASSLISLSYNEQFF. DNA for the CDR3: TGTGCCAGCAGCTTAATCTCCCTCTCCTACAATGAGCAGTTCTTC.

The genes are TRBV5-5 and TRBJ1-1, with a weak D call TRBD1 (5 bases). Germline CDR1 reads SGHKS; CDR2 reads YYEKEE (reference sequence). The CDR3 runs 18 residues. V was trimmed by 2 bases and J by 0 bases, leaving 20 bases between them. Here the CDR3 reads CASSFKITAGTLNTEAFF. The CDR3 DNA follows: TGTGCCAGCAGCTTTAAGATTACGGCAGGGACTTTGAACACTGAAGCTTTCTTT.

Turning to this clone: The same CDR3 can be traced to other DNA sequences in this sample. The rearrangement joins TRBV5-1 to TRBJ2-2, with 9 positions matching TRBD1. The ends lost 3 bases at V and 2 bases at J; junction bases unmatched: 2. This CDR3 comprises 15 residues. Germline-derived CDR1 and CDR2 are SGHRS and YFSETQ. The CDR3 DNA reads as TGCGCCAGCAGCTCGACAGGGGGTAACACCGGGGAGCTGTTTTTT. Encoded protein: CASSSTGGNTGELFF.